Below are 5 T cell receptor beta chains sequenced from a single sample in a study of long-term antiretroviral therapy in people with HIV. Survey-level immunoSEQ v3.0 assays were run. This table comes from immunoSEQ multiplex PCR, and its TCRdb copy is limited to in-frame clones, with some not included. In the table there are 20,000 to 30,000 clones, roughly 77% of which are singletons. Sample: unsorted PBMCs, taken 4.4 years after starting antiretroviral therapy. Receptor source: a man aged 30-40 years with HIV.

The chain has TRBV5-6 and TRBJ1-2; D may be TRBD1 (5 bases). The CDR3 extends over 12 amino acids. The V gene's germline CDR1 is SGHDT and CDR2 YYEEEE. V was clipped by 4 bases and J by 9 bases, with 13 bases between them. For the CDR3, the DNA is TGTGCCAGCAGCCTACGGGACGGCCGCTACACCTTC. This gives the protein CASSLRDGRYTF.

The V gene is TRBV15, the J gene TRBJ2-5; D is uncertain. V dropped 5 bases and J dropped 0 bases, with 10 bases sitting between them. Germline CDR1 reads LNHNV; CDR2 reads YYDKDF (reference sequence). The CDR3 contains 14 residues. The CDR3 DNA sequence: TGTGCCACCAGCGGCTATAGAGACCAAGAGACCCAGTACTTC. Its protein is CATSGYRDQETQYF.

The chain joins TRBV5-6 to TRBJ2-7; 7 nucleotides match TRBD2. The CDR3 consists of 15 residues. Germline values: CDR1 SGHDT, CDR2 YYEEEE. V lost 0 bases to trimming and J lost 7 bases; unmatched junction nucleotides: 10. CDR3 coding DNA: TGTGCCAGCAGCTTGGGGACGGGAGGCGTGCGGGAGCAGTACTTC. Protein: CASSLGTGGVREQYF.

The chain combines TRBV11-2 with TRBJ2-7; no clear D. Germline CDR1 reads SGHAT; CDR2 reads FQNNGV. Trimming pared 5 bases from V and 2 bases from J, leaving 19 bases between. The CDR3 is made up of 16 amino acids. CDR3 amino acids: CASSPGPRNKPYEQYF. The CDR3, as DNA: TGTGCCAGCAGCCCAGGTCCCAGGAATAAGCCCTACGAGCAGTACTTC. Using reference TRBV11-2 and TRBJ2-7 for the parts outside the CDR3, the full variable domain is EAGVAQSPRYKIIEKRQSVAFWCNPISGHATLYWYQQILGQGPKLLIQFQNNGVVDDSQLPKDRFSAERLKGVDSTLKIQPAKLEDSAVYLCASSPGPRNKPYEQYFGPGTRLTVT.

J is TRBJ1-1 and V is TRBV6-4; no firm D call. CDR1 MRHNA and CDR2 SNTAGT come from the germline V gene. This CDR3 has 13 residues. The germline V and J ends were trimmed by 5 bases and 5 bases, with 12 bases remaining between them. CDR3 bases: TGTGCCAGCAGTACCAGTGAAGGAACTGAAGCTTTCTTT. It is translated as CASSTSEGTEAFF.